These T cell receptor beta chains were read from a single sample in a study of spatial heterogeneity in lung cancer. Using its own MiXCR run on the 5' RACE reads, TCRdb lists one record per CDR3 protein. The repertoire holds approximately 50,000 distinct CDR3 sequences, with roughly 7.4% as singletons. The input for sequencing was PBMCs, taken at follow-up. The receptors originated from a female donor with early-stage non-small cell lung cancer. Each CDR3 is given with its conserved first and last residue. The order of the fields is V gene, clone size, D gene, J gene, CDR3 protein, CDR3 DNA. A D gene is named only where the DNA matches it firmly. Rows may omit the clone size; those that give it use once, few, many or a size class.

TRBV5-1	-	-	TRBJ1-3	CASSLEGGNTIYF	TGCGCCAGCAGCTTGGAGGGAGGAAACACCATATATTTT
TRBV5-4	-	-	TRBJ2-3	CASSSRTSGGTDTQYF	TGTGCCAGCAGCTCCAGGACCTCTGGGGGCACAGATACGCAGTATTTT
TRBV27	many	-	TRBJ2-3	CASSLSAGVATDTQYF	TGTGCCAGCAGTTTAAGTGCAGGGGTGGCCACAGATACGCAGTATTTT
TRBV19	few	-	TRBJ2-5	CASSTRLQETQYF	TGTGCCAGTAGTACCAGGCTCCAAGAGACCCAGTACTTC
TRBV6-2/TRBV6-3	many	-	TRBJ2-7	CASSYGGTYEQYF	TGTGCCAGCAGTTACGGAGGCACCTACGAGCAGTACTTC
TRBV5-1	many	-	TRBJ1-1	CASSLALGTAVMNTEAFF	TGCGCCAGCAGCTTGGCACTCGGGACGGCCGTAATGAACACTGAAGCTTTCTTT
TRBV27	few	-	TRBJ2-3	CASSSYPGGSSTDTQYF	TGTGCCAGCAGTTCCTACCCTGGAGGATCTAGCACAGATACGCAGTATTTT
TRBV4-2	few	-	TRBJ2-4	CASSQDRGDIQYF	TGTGCCAGCAGCCAAGATAGGGGTGACATTCAGTACTTC
TRBV12-3/TRBV12-4	many	-	TRBJ2-1	CASSLVLEQFF	TGTGCCAGCAGTTTGGTATTGGAGCAGTTCTTC
TRBV30	-	-	TRBJ1-6	CAWSVLGGSPLHF	TGTGCCTGGAGTGTACTTGGAGGTTCACCCCTCCACTTT
TRBV3-1	many	-	TRBJ1-2	CASSMDGNYGYTF	TGTGCCAGCAGCATGGACGGGAACTATGGCTACACCTTC
TRBV6-1	few	-	TRBJ1-2	CASSPRGKRAGYTF	TGTGCCAGCAGTCCCCGGGGAAAGAGGGCCGGCTACACCTTC
TRBV9	few	TRBD1	TRBJ2-1	CASSVGTGLYNEQFF	TGTGCCAGCAGCGTAGGGACAGGCCTATACAATGAGCAGTTCTTC
TRBV5-1	few	-	TRBJ1-1	CASSAIDRNTEAFF	TGCGCCAGCAGCGCAATCGACAGGAACACTGAAGCTTTCTTT
TRBV5-1	few	-	TRBJ2-7	CASSPKADAYEQYF	TGCGCCAGCAGCCCGAAGGCAGATGCCTACGAGCAGTACTTC
TRBV7-9	-	-	TRBJ1-1	CASPEVGRTEAFF	TGTGCCAGCCCGGAGGTGGGGAGAACTGAAGCTTTCTTT
TRBV4-2	few	TRBD2	TRBJ2-7	CASSQELAGAYEQYF	TGTGCCAGCAGCCAAGAGCTAGCGGGGGCCTACGAGCAGTACTTC
TRBV7-2	many	TRBD1	TRBJ1-1	CASSLAYRGRVVDTEAFF	TGTGCCAGCAGCTTAGCTTACAGGGGGAGGGTGGTAGACACTGAAGCTTTCTTT
TRBV19	few	-	TRBJ1-1	CASSLGSQTEAFF	TGTGCCAGTAGTCTGGGAAGTCAGACTGAAGCTTTCTTT
TRBV12-3/TRBV12-4	many	-	TRBJ2-5	CASSLAKGQETQYF	TGTGCCAGCAGTTTAGCTAAAGGTCAAGAGACCCAGTACTTC